The rows below give T cell receptor beta chains drawn from one sample of a study of cytomegalovirus exposure and HLA in healthy donors. Sequencing was performed with immunoSEQ multiplex PCR; in TCRdb, only in-frame clones are kept and a portion is missing. The sample is made up of around 160,000 clones, and the top ten hold 1.6% of it. Material: PBMCs. These receptors all stem from a woman aged 45-59 years in good health and CMV-seronegative. Both conserved end residues are part of each CDR3. The D gene is left open where the match is weak.

j_call,d_call,v_call,cdr3_aa,cdr3_nt
TRBJ1-3,-,TRBV14,CASSRSGISGNTIYF,TGTGCCAGCAGCCGATCAGGGATCTCAGGAAACACCATATATTTT
TRBJ1-2,TRBD1,TRBV10-3,CAISSTGDEGYTF,TGTGCCATCAGCAGTACAGGGGATGAAGGCTACACCTTC
TRBJ1-1,-,TRBV20-1,CSRYVNTEAFF,TGCAGTCGGTACGTGAACACTGAAGCTTTCTTT
TRBJ2-3,TRBD2,TRBV4-2,CASSQAWRGEGTDTQYF,TGTGCCAGCAGCCAAGCATGGCGGGGGGAAGGCACAGATACGCAGTATTTT
TRBJ1-1,-,TRBV27,CASSYTDMNTEAFF,TGTGCCAGCAGCTACACGGACATGAACACTGAAGCTTTCTTT
TRBJ1-4,TRBD1,TRBV28,CASSLPSRQPGTGGEKLFF,TGTGCCAGCAGTTTACCATCACGACAACCGGGGACAGGAGGAGAAAAACTGTTTTTT
TRBJ2-7,TRBD1,TRBV6-6,CASSFPGQDYEQYF,TGTGCCAGCAGTTTTCCGGGACAGGACTACGAGCAGTACTTC
TRBJ1-1,-,TRBV10-3,CAIKRQANTEAFF,TGTGCCATCAAACGACAGGCGAACACTGAAGCTTTCTTT
TRBJ1-4,-,TRBV20-1,CSARSGRLFF,TGCAGTGCTAGAAGTGGGAGACTGTTTTTT
TRBJ2-2,-,TRBV4-3,CASSHRRVRPGELFF,TGCGCCAGCAGCCATCGGAGGGTGCGCCCCGGGGAGCTGTTTTTT
TRBJ2-1,-,TRBV28,CASSLREIRSYNEQFF,TGTGCCAGCAGTTTGAGGGAGATCCGCTCCTACAATGAGCAGTTCTTC
TRBJ2-7,TRBD2,TRBV5-6,CASSSLSSGSDEQYF,TGTGCCAGCAGCTCCCTCTCTAGCGGGAGCGACGAGCAGTACTTC
TRBJ2-7,TRBD2,TRBV14,CASRATSSGGQYF,TGTGCCAGCAGGGCTACTTCTAGCGGCGGGCAGTACTTC
TRBJ2-1,TRBD2,TRBV11-3,CASSLGLTSGNGDEQFF,TGTGCCAGCAGCTTAGGTCTGACTAGCGGGAACGGAGATGAGCAGTTCTTC
TRBJ2-6,TRBD1,TRBV28,CASRSGQGQAGANVLTF,TGTGCCAGCAGAAGTGGACAGGGGCAGGCTGGGGCCAACGTCCTGACTTTC
TRBJ1-5,-,TRBV28,CASSLYIQPQHF,TGTGCCAGCAGTTTATATATTCAGCCCCAGCATTTT
TRBJ2-1,-,TRBV11-2,CASSLSRGAWEQFF,TGTGCCAGCAGCTTAAGCAGGGGGGCCTGGGAGCAGTTCTTC
TRBJ1-2,TRBD1,TRBV11-2,CASSHPEWGQGAYGYTF,TGTGCCAGCAGCCATCCTGAATGGGGACAGGGAGCCTATGGCTACACCTTC
TRBJ1-6,-,TRBV10-3,CAISESTGPDNSPLHF,TGTGCCATCAGTGAGTCCACGGGTCCAGACAATTCACCCCTCCACTTT
TRBJ2-7,TRBD1,TRBV4-2,CASSQVSGTGGSYEQYF,TGTGCCAGCAGCCAAGTTTCCGGGACAGGGGGCTCCTACGAGCAGTACTTC
TRBJ2-1,TRBD1,TRBV6-1,CASSPDRGIYNEQFF,TGTGCCAGCAGCCCGGACAGGGGAATATACAATGAGCAGTTCTTC
TRBJ2-4,TRBD1,TRBV6-4,CASSASQGNIQYF,TGTGCCAGCAGTGCCTCACAGGGGAACATTCAGTACTTC
TRBJ1-2,-,TRBV9,CASSPRTASNYGYTF,TGTGCCAGCAGCCCCCGGACAGCTTCTAACTATGGCTACACCTTC
TRBJ2-5,-,TRBV30,CAWSVMRGWETQYF,TGTGCCTGGAGTGTAATGAGAGGTTGGGAGACCCAGTACTTC
TRBJ2-3,-,TRBV11-3,CASKLAGTDTQYF,TGTGCCAGCAAACTGGCGGGCACAGATACGCAGTATTTT
TRBJ2-3,-,TRBV28,CASSFQTDTQYF,TGTGCCAGCAGTTTTCAGACAGATACGCAGTATTTT
TRBJ2-5,-,TRBV6-6,CASSFDPRETQYF,TGTGCCAGCAGTTTTGACCCGAGGGAGACCCAGTACTTC
TRBJ2-1,TRBD2,TRBV15,CATSRIQVGLAGQEQFF,TGTGCCACCAGCAGAATACAAGTAGGCCTAGCGGGTCAGGAGCAGTTCTTC
TRBJ2-6,-,TRBV19,CASSPYRSGANVLTF,TGTGCCAGTAGTCCCTACAGGTCTGGGGCCAACGTCCTGACTTTC
TRBJ2-7,-,TRBV10-1,CARGGSDEQYF,TGCGCCAGAGGGGGTTCCGACGAGCAGTACTTC
TRBJ2-7,-,TRBV5-4,CASSFGQPTLEQYF,TGTGCCAGCAGCTTCGGACAACCAACCCTCGAGCAGTACTTC
TRBJ2-7,-,TRBV30,CAWSDGTASYEQYF,TGTGCCTGGAGTGACGGGACTGCCTCCTACGAGCAGTACTTC
TRBJ1-5,-,TRBV30,CAWSVGGGNQPQHF,TGTGCCTGGAGTGTTGGGGGGGGCAATCAGCCCCAGCATTTT
TRBJ1-2,TRBD1,TRBV9,CASSVHGTGVVTKPLGTF,TGTGCCAGCAGCGTACACGGGACAGGGGTAGTTACAAAACCTCTGGGCACCTTC
TRBJ2-2,TRBD2,TRBV6-5,CASSLLAGVTGELFF,TGTGCCAGCAGTTTACTAGCGGGAGTTACCGGGGAGCTGTTTTTT
TRBJ2-1,TRBD2,TRBV6-5,CASSYLAGGAGRQFF,TGTGCCAGCAGTTACCTAGCGGGGGGGGCGGGGAGGCAGTTCTTC
TRBJ2-1,TRBD2,TRBV27,CASSLLAGVNEQFF,TGTGCCAGCAGTTTACTAGCGGGGGTCAATGAGCAGTTCTTC
TRBJ1-2,-,TRBV20-1,CSARDSFGYTF,TGCAGTGCTAGAGATTCGTTTGGCTACACCTTC
TRBJ2-1,-,TRBV4-2,CASSQQRVGDPSYNEQFF,TGTGCCAGCAGCCAACAAAGGGTCGGGGATCCCTCTTACAATGAGCAGTTCTTC
TRBJ1-5,-,TRBV19,CASSNLVGAEQPQHF,TGTGCCAGTAGTAATCTGGTGGGGGCGGAACAGCCCCAGCATTTT